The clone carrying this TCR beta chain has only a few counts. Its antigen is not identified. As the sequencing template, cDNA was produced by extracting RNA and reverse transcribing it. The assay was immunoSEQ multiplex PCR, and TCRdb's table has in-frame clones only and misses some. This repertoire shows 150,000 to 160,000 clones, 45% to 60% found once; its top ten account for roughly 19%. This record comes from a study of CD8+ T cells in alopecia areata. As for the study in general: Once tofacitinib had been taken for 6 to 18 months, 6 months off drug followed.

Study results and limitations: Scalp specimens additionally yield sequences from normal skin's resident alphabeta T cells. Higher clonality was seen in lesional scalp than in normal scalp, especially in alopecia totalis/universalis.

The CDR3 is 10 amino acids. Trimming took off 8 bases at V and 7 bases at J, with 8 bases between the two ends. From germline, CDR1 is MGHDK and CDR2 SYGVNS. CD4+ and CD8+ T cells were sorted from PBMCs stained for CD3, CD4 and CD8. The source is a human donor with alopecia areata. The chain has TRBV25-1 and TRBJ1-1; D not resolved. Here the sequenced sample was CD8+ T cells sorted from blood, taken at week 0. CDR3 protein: CASADLEAFF. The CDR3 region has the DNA TGTGCCAGCGCAGACCTTGAAGCTTTCTTT.